The subject of this entry is one T cell receptor (beta chain). What antigen it recognizes has not been identified. Per-base qualities were not stored, and no clone one base away is much larger. A single peripheral blood draw of around 120 mL on average was collected from each donor into heparinised tubes. A BD FACSAria II and a panel including CD45RO, CCR7, CD25, CD127, CD95 and CD27 were used to sort naive, central memory, regulatory and stem cell-like memory CD4+ T cells. Every sorted population had a purity above 95%. PBMCs were isolated right away by Lymphoprep density gradient centrifugation and were stained directly, without culture. To minimize batch effects, samples were stained and sorted in pairs, one healthy donor with one patient per experiment. The entire amount of isolated RNA was reverse transcribed using the High Capacity cDNA Reverse Transcription Kit, so the sequenced TCRB transcripts were expressed ones. For stem cell-like memory T cell samples, survey-depth immunoSEQ sequencing was used, averaging about 1 million total reads per sample. Sorted cells were lysed in RLT buffer, and RNA was extracted using DNase-treated RNeasy Micro or Mini kits according to cell number. Each cell subset was processed separately to prevent cross-contamination, with patient and healthy donor samples processed together. The immunoSEQ multiplex PCR was used to amplify TCRB sequences from cDNA, generating 87-bp fragments that spanned the CDR3 region. The amplicons were sequenced using the Illumina HiSeq platform. As for how the authors treated the data: Synthetic template baselines were used to correct PCR bias computationally, reads within Hamming distance 2 were collapsed, and singletons that could not be merged were discarded. Reads were aligned against IMGT to assign V, D and J genes, CDR3 length and insertions or deletions at six rearrangement sites. Clonotype counts were normalized to sorted cell number within each subset before computing true diversity and Gini coefficients with the tcR R package. Repertoire sharing was quantified using the overlap coefficient calculated on TCRB nucleotide sequences. Here the immuneACCESS table is served through TCRdb, limited to in-frame sequences with V and J called. Missing clones are a known gap in these copies; in checked studies unresolved V genes cover under half, and the rest lacks a known reason. V and J calls and clone size are those listed in that table; D and trimming were worked out from the DNA. For this sample the table gives approximately 110,000 clones, of which roughly 40% were detected only once. Roughly 0.059% of the sample is taken by the ten largest.

The data derive from a study of beta chain features in type 1 diabetes (dated by TCRdb to about 2018). In terms of the full investigation: Mean age, gender distribution, total cell number and subset yield were not different between patients and healthy donors. In the study, recently diagnosed type 1 diabetes patients and matched healthy donors were compared on the TCRB repertoires of their sorted circulating CD4+ T cell subsets. A total of 100 million to 110 million sorted cells were examined across all samples, and a strong correlation was observed between cell number per subset and RNA yield. Regulatory and stem cell-like memory subsets were obtained from only 8 patients and about 8 healthy donors, while naive and central memory subsets were obtained from all 30 or so donors.

The paper as a whole reports these results and caveats: Naive, central memory and regulatory TCRB repertoires appeared to be more similar among patients than among healthy donors. Because small numbers of individuals were included in the HLA sub-analyses, any influence of HLA type on TCRB rearrangement was left unresolved. A moderate but significant shortening of TCRB CDR3 length was observed in type 1 diabetes patients in all four CD4+ subsets. Shorter templates might be favored by PCR, yet because patient and control samples were amplified and corrected together, any such skew would affect both groups equally. Fewer insertions and more nucleotide deletions at VDJ recombination sites were observed in patients with type 1 diabetes, implying thymic rearrangement abnormalities. Sequencing cDNA rather than genomic DNA could over-represent highly expressing activated cells, although activation and CD3 levels did not differ between groups.

Including cysteine and phenylalanine, the CDR3 has 14 amino acids. The CDR3 DNA has 42 bases and is translated from base 1. V gives up 3 bases and J gives up 0 bases, and the segment between their germline ends measures 7 bases. Sequences SGDLS (CDR1) and YYNGEE (CDR2) are obtained from the germline V gene. This sequence originates from a woman aged 18-29 years in good health. Sequenced material: stem cell memory CD4+ T cells from blood. The cell subset or site label for this specimen denotes: stem cell-like memory CD4+ T cells. The rearrangement combines TRBV9 with TRBJ1-5, with the D gene not clear enough to name. The DNA is as follows: TGTGCCAGCAGCGCCAGTTATAGCAATCAGCCCCAGCATTTT. This translates into CASSASYSNQPQHF.